The 18 T cell receptor beta chains below come from one sample, sequenced in a study of blood T cells in healthy people across ages (dated by TCRdb to about 2015). The library was built by means of 5' RACE. The instrument was an Illumina HiSeq 2500. A second about 6 to 11 cycle PCR used a sample-barcoded 5' primer and a J-beta primer mix. TCRdb cleaned the public reads at Q25 with fastp, built clones with MiXCR and kept in-frame beta chains. Each CDR3 protein gets just one entry, which takes the most common genes and DNA from the rows behind it. The sample table holds hundreds of thousands of distinct CDR3 sequences, of which 20% to 30% were seen once. The ten largest clones capture just under 9% of the sample. A further study also used this sample, focusing on T cells of mothers and their children.

Sample: blood. These receptors originate from a boy aged 5-17 years in good health.

The rearrangement joins TRBV7-2 to TRBJ2-1; 7 bases align to TRBD2. The CDR3 is made up of 16 amino acids. Germline trimming cut 1 base from V and 0 bases from J; bases unmatched to any gene: 3. Per germline, CDR1 SGHTA and CDR2 FQGNSA. For the CDR3, the DNA is TGTGCCAGCAGCTTAGTGGCGGGGGACTCCTACAATGAGCAGTTCTTC. Translated, it gives CASSLVAGDSYNEQFF.

This clonotype was observed a few times. This chain links TRBV27 with TRBJ2-1; D perhaps matches TRBD1 (5 bases). TRBJ2-7 explains the end of the DNA better; the J call may be wrong. CDR1 and CDR2 from the germline V gene are MNHEY and SMNVEV (reference sequence). CDR3 length equals 14 residues. CDR3 sequence: CASSLSGPAGEQYF. For the CDR3, the DNA is TGTGCCAGCAGTTTATCGGGGCCCGCCGGGGAGCAGTACTTC.

J is TRBJ2-3 and V is TRBV6-2 or TRBV6-3, with TRBD2 matching 8 bases. CDR1 is MNHEY and CDR2 is SVGEGT in the germline V gene. The ends lost 2 bases at V and 3 bases at J; junction bases unmatched: 7. The CDR3 is 16 residues long. The CDR3 protein is CASSYRTGGPTDTQYF. CDR3 in DNA: TGTGCCAGCAGTTACCGCACGGGGGGGCCGACAGATACGCAGTATTTT.

In its sample, this clonotype was seen a few times. The J gene is TRBJ2-5, the V gene TRBV5-1; 8 nucleotides align to TRBD2. Germline V lookup: CDR1 SGHRS, CDR2 YFSETQ. The CDR3 is made up of 14 amino acids. Germline trimming cut 4 bases from V and 4 bases from J; bases unmatched to any gene: 6. The CDR3 region has the DNA TGCGCCAGCAGCGGACTAAGCGGGGGAGAGACCCAGTACTTC. Protein product: CASSGLSGGETQYF.

The table lists this clonotype with a few counts. V is TRBV19 and J is TRBJ2-2, with D unresolved. V was trimmed by 2 bases and J by 4 bases, leaving 14 bases between them. CDR3 size: 16 residues. CDR1 LNHDA and CDR2 SQIVND come from the germline V gene (reference sequence). CDR3 residues: CASSITPLLGTGELFF. CDR3 sequence (DNA): TGTGCCAGTAGTATAACTCCTCTACTCGGCACCGGGGAGCTGTTTTTT.

Note on this clonotype: A much larger clone lies one base from this, so it may be a read error. The chain is built from TRBV14 and TRBJ2-7; D is unresolved. Trimming removed 2 bases from V and 2 bases from J, with 1 base in between. Germline values: CDR1 SGHDN, CDR2 FVKESK. The CDR3 is made up of 11 amino acids. DNA for the CDR3: TGTGCCAGCAGCCAACCCTACGAGCAGTACTTC. Protein sequence: CASSQPYEQYF.

The gene calls are TRBV6-1 and TRBJ2-5; TRBD2 might be the D (6 bases). In germline, CDR1 is MNHNS, CDR2 SASEGT. Trimming cost V 2 bases and J 0 bases, with 10 bases left between them. The CDR3 has 15 amino acids. CDR3 sequence: CASSEWGEDQETQYF. The DNA for the CDR3 is TGTGCCAGCAGTGAATGGGGGGAGGACCAAGAGACCCAGTACTTC.

The rearrangement joins TRBV7-8 to TRBJ2-5; possible D gene TRBD2, 6 bases. The germline V gene encodes CDR1 SGHVS and CDR2 FQNEAQ. V was cut by 5 bases and J by 5 bases, with 9 bases left in between. This CDR3 comprises 12 residues. In DNA form, the CDR3 reads TGTGCCAGCAGCAGGGAGGAGGAGACCCAGTACTTC. It yields the protein CASSREEETQYF.

This clonotype was observed a few times. The genes are TRBV12-3 or TRBV12-4 and TRBJ2-5; possible D gene TRBD1, 6 bases. The CDR3 is made up of 15 amino acids. The V end was cut by 6 bases, the J end by 3 bases, with 17 bases between. The CDR3 region is CASSNPGESEETQYF. The DNA for the CDR3 is TGTGCCAGCAGCAACCCAGGGGAATCGGAAGAGACCCAGTACTTC.

In DNA, the CDR3 is TGTGCCAGCAGCCCTGGACTAGCGGGAAAAGAGACCCAGTACTTC. Protein sequence: CASSPGLAGKETQYF. The chain combines TRBV3-1 with TRBJ2-5; 12 nucleotides align to TRBD2. Germline V CDR1 and CDR2: LGHDT, YNNKEL (reference sequence). The ends lost 4 bases at V and 3 bases at J; junction bases unmatched: 3. CDR3 length: 15 residues.

CDR3 in DNA: TGCGCCAGCAGTGAATCTAACGTCTCTGGAAACACCATATATTTT. It yields the protein CASSESNVSGNTIYF. The chain uses TRBV10-2 and TRBJ1-3; no clear D gene. Germline CDR1 reads WSHSY; CDR2 reads SAAADI. Trimming took off 3 bases at V and 0 bases at J, with 9 bases between the two ends. The CDR3 extends over 15 amino acids.

The J gene is TRBJ2-7, the V gene TRBV27; D is unclear. The CDR3 is made up of 12 amino acids. Germline values: CDR1 MNHEY, CDR2 SMNVEV (reference sequence). V was trimmed by 8 bases and J by 4 bases, leaving 12 bases between them. The CDR3 protein is CASGPVGYEQYF. The CDR3 DNA follows: TGTGCCAGCGGACCAGTGGGGTACGAGCAGTACTTC.

The chain carries TRBV7-8 and TRBJ2-7; D unclear. The germline V gene encodes CDR1 SGHVS and CDR2 FQNEAQ. V lost 3 bases to trimming and J lost 0 bases, with 12 bases between them. The length of the CDR3 is 15 residues. The CDR3 coding sequence is TGTGCCAGCAGCTTCGAGCGCGTAAGCTCCTACGAGCAGTACTTC. Translating gives CASSFERVSSYEQYF.

In its sample, this clonotype was seen a few times. This chain links TRBV18 with TRBJ2-3; no clear D gene. CDR1 KGHSH and CDR2 LQKENI come from the germline V gene. V dropped 2 bases and J dropped 2 bases, with 2 bases sitting between them. The CDR3 contains 12 residues. In DNA form, the CDR3 reads TGTGCCAGCTCACCAGTCACAGATACGCAGTATTTT. Its protein is CASSPVTDTQYF.

This clonotype was counted ten times or more. The chain is built from TRBV12-3 or TRBV12-4 and TRBJ2-4; D is ambiguous. The CDR3 runs 14 residues. V gave up 3 bases and J gave up 1 base, with 7 bases separating them. CDR3 in DNA: TGTGCCAGCAGTTTGTTAGGGGCCAAAAACATTCAGTACTTC. Translating gives CASSLLGAKNIQYF.

This clonotype appeared many times. The rearrangement links TRBV10-3 to TRBJ2-7, with D possibly matching TRBD1 (6 bases). Germline V gene data show CDR1 as ENHRY and CDR2 as SYGVKD. The CDR3 contains 10 residues. V lost 6 bases, J lost 6 bases, and 6 bases lay in between. The CDR3 spells CAIRDSEQYF. DNA of the CDR3: TGTGCCATCAGGGACAGCGAGCAGTACTTC.

This rearrangement joins TRBV11-2 to TRBJ1-3, with TRBD1 as a possible D gene (5 bases). V was shortened by 3 bases and J by 4 bases, with 13 bases between the two germline ends. Germline V lookup: CDR1 SGHAT, CDR2 FQNNGV. The CDR3 extends over 15 amino acids. CDR3 in amino acids: CASSLAGRRGNTIYF. CDR3 sequence (DNA): TGTGCCAGCAGCTTGGCAGGGAGAAGAGGAAACACCATATATTTT. Complete variable domain (other parts from reference TRBV11-2 and TRBJ1-3): EAGVAQSPRYKIIEKRQSVAFWCNPISGHATLYWYQQILGQGPKLLIQFQNNGVVDDSQLPKDRFSAERLKGVDSTLKIQPAKLEDSAVYLCASSLAGRRGNTIYFGEGSWLTVV.

This clonotype was seen many times. The rearrangement links TRBV3-1 to TRBJ2-5, with D tentatively TRBD1 (5 bases). V lost 1 base, J lost 2 bases, and 8 bases lay in between. Germline V lookup: CDR1 LGHDT, CDR2 YNNKEL (reference sequence). The CDR3 sequence is 14 residues long. The DNA of the CDR3 is TGTGCCAGCAGCCAAGTGGGGCCACAAGAGACCCAGTACTTC. Amino acid sequence: CASSQVGPQETQYF.